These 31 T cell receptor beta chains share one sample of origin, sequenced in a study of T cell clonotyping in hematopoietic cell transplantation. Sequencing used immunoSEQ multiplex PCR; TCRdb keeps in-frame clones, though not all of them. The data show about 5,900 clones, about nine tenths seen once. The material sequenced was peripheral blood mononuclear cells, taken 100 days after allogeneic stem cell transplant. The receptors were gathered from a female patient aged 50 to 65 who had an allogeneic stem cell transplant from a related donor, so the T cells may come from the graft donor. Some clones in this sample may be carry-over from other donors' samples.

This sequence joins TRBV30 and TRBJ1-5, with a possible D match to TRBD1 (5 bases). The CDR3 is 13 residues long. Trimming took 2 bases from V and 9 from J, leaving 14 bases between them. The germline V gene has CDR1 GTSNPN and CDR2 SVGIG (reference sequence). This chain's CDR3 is CAWSRGGERPQHF. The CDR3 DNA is TGTGCCTGGAGTCGGGGGGGGGAACGGCCCCAGCATTTT.

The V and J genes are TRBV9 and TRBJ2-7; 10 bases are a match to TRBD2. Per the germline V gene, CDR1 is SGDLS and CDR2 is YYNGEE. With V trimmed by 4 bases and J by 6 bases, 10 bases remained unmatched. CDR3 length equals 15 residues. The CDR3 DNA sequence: TGTGCCAGCAGCCCCCGGACTAGCGGAGCCTCCGAGCAGTACTTC. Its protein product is CASSPRTSGASEQYF.

CDR3 protein: CASSIVGIGGASGNTIYF. The CDR3 nucleotides read TGTGCCAGTAGTATCGTGGGCATCGGGGGGGCGTCTGGAAACACCATATATTTT. The chain carries TRBV19 and TRBJ1-3; a weak D match, TRBD1 (6 bases). Germline CDR1 LNHDA, CDR2 SQIVND (reference sequence). The length of the CDR3 is 18 residues. V was trimmed by 3 bases and J by 1 base, leaving 19 bases between them.

CDR3 region: CASSLIDNYGYTF. As DNA, the CDR3 is TGTGCCAGCAGCCTCATTGATAACTATGGCTACACCTTC. The chain uses TRBV5-6 and TRBJ1-2; D unresolved. V was pared by 4 bases and J by 1 base, with 8 bases between. Per germline, CDR1 SGHDT and CDR2 YYEEEE. The CDR3 extends over 13 amino acids.

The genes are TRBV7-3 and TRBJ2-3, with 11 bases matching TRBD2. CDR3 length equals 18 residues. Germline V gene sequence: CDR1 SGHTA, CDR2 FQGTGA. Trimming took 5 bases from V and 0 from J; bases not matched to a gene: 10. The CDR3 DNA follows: TGTGCCAGCAGCGCCGTACTAGCGGGGGAGGCCAGCACAGATACGCAGTATTTT. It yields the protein CASSAVLAGEASTDTQYF.

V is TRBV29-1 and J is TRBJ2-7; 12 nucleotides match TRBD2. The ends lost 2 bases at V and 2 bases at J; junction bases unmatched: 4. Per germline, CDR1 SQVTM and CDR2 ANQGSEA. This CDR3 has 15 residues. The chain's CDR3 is CSVELLAGGPYEQYF. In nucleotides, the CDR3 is TGCAGCGTTGAACTACTAGCGGGGGGCCCCTACGAGCAGTACTTC.

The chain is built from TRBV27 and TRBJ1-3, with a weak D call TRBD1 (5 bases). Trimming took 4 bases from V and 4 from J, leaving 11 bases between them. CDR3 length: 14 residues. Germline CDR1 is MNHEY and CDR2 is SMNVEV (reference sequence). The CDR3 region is CASSSIWGGNTIYF. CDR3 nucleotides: TGTGCCAGCAGTTCCATCTGGGGGGGAAACACCATATATTTT.

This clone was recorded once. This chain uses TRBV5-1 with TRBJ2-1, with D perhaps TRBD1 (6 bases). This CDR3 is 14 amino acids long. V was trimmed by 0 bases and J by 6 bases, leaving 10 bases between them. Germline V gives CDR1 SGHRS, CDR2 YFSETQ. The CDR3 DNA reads TGCGCCAGCAGCTTGGGGGGGCCATTCAATGAGCAGTTCTTC. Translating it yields CASSLGGPFNEQFF. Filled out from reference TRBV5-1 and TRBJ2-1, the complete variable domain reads KAGVTQTPRYLIKTRGQQVTLSCSPISGHRSVSWYQQTPGQGLQFLFEYFSETQRNKGNFPGRFSGRQFSNSRSEMNVSTLELGDSALYLCASSLGGPFNEQFFGPGTRLTVL.

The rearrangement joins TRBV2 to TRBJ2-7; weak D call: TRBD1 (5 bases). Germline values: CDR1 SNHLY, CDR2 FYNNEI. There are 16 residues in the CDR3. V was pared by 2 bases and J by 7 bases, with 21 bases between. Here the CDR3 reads CASSERAWQSKGEQYF. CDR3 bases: TGTGCCAGCAGTGAAAGGGCTTGGCAGTCCAAGGGGGAGCAGTACTTC.

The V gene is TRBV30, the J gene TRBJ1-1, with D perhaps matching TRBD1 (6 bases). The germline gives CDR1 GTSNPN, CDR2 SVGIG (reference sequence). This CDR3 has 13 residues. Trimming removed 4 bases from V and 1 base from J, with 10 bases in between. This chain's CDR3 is CAWNAQGNTEAFF. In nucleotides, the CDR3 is TGTGCCTGGAACGCACAGGGGAACACTGAAGCTTTCTTT.

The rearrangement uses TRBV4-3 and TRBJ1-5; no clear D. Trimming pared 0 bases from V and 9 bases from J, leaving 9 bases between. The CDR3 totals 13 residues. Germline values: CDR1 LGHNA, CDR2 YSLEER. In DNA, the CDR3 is TGCGCCAGCAGCCAAGATGTCGGAGGGCCCCAGCATTTT. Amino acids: CASSQDVGGPQHF.

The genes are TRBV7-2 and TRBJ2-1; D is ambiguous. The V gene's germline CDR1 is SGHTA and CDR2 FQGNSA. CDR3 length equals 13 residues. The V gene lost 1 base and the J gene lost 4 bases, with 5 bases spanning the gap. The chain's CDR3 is CASSLGRYNEQFF. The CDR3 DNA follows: TGTGCCAGCAGCTTAGGGAGATACAATGAGCAGTTCTTC.

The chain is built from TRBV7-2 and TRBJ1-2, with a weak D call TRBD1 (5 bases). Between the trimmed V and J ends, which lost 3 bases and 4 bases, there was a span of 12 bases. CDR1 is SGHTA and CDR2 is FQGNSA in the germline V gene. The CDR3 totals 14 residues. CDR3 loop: CASSFAGTFYGYTF. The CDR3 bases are TGTGCCAGCAGCTTCGCAGGGACCTTCTATGGCTACACCTTC.

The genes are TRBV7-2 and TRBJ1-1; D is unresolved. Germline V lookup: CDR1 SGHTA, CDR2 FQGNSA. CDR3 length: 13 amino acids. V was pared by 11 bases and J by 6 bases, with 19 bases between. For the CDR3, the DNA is TGTGCCGTGGGAGAGAGACCGAAGGCTGAAGCTTTCTTT. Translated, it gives CAVGERPKAEAFF.

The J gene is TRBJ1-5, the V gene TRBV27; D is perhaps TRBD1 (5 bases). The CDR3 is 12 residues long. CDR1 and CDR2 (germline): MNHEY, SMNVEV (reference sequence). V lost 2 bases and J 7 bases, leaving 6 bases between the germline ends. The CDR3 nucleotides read TGTGCCAGCAGTTTACAGGGACAGCCCCAGCATTTT. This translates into CASSLQGQPQHF.

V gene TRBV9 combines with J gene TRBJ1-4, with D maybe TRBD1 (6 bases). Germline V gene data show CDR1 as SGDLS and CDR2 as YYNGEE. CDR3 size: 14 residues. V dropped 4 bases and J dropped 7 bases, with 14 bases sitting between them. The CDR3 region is CASSKGGLGEKLFF. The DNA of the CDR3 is TGTGCCAGCAGCAAAGGGGGGCTCGGTGAAAAACTGTTTTTT.

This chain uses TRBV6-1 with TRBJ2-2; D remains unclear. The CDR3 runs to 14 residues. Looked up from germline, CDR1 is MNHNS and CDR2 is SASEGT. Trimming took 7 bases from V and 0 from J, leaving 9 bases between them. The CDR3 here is CASKDGSNTGELFF. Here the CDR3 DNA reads TGTGCCAGCAAGGACGGGTCGAACACCGGGGAGCTGTTTTTT.

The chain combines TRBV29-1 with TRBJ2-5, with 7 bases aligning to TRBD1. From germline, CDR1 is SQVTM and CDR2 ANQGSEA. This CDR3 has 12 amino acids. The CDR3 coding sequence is TGCGCAGCGTCGGGGACAGCTGAAGAGCAGTACTTC. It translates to CAASGTAEEQYF.

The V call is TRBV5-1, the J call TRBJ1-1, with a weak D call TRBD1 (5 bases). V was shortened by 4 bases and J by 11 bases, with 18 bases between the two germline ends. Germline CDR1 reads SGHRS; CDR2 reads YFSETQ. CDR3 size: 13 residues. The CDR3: CASSPGSGTEAFF. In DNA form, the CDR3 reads TGCGCCAGCAGCCCAGGCTCAGGGACGGAGGCTTTCTTT. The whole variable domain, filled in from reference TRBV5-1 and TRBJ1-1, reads KAGVTQTPRYLIKTRGQQVTLSCSPISGHRSVSWYQQTPGQGLQFLFEYFSETQRNKGNFPGRFSGRQFSNSRSEMNVSTLELGDSALYLCASSPGSGTEAFFGQGTRLTVV.

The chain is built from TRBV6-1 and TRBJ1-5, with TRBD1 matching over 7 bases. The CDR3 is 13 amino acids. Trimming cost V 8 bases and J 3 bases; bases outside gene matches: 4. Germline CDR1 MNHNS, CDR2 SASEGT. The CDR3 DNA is TGTGCCAGCGGGGACAGCTACAATCAGCCCCAGCATTTT. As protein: CASGDSYNQPQHF.

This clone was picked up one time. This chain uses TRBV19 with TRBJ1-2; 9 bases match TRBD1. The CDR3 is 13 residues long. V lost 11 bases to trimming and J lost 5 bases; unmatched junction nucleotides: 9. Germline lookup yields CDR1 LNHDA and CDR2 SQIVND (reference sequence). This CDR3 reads CAGWDRAAYGYTF. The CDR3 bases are TGTGCCGGATGGGACAGGGCCGCTTATGGCTACACCTTC.

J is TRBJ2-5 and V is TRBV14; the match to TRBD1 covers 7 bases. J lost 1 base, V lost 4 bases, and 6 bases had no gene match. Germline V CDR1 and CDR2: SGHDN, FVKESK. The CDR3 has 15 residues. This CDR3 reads CASSPWTGIQETQYF. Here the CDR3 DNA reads TGTGCCAGCAGCCCCTGGACAGGAATCCAAGAGACCCAGTACTTC.

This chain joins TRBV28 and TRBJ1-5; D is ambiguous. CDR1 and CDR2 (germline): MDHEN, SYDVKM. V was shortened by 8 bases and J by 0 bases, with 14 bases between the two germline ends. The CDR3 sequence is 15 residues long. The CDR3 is CASRRNGNSNQPQHF. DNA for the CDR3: TGTGCCAGCCGACGAAACGGGAATAGCAATCAGCCCCAGCATTTT. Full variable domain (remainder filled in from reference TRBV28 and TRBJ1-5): DVKVTQSSRYLVKRTGEKVFLECVQDMDHENMFWYRQDPGLGLRLIYFSYDVKMKEKGDIPEGYSVSREKKERFSLILESASTNQTSMYLCASRRNGNSNQPQHFGDGTRLSIL.

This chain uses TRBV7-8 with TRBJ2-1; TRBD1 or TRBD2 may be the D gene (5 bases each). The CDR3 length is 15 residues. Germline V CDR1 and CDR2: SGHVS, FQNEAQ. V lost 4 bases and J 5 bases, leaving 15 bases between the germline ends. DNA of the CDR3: TGTGCCAGCAGCTCTTCCCCGGGACCCCACAATGAGCAGTTCTTC. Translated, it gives CASSSSPGPHNEQFF.

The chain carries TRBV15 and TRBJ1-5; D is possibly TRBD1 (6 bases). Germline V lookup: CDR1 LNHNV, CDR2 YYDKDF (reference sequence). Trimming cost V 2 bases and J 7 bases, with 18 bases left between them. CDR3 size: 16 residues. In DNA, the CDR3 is TGTGCCACCAGCAGACCCGGACAGCCCGAAGGACAGCCCCAGCATTTT. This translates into CATSRPGQPEGQPQHF.

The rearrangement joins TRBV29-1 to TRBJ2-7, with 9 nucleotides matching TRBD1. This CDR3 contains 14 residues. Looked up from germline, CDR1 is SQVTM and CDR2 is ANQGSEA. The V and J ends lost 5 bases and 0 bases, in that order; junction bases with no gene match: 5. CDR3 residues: CSVSGTGSSYEQYF. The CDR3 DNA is TGCAGCGTTTCCGGGACAGGGAGCTCCTACGAGCAGTACTTC.

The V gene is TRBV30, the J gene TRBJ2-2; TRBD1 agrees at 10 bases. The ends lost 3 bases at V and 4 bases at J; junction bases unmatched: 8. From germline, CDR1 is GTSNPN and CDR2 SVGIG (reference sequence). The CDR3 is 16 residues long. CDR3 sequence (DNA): TGTGCCTGGAGAGTAGGGACAGGGGTCCCCACCGGGGAGCTGTTTTTT. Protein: CAWRVGTGVPTGELFF. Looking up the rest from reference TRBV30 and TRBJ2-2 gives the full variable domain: SQTIHQWPATLVQPVGSPLSLECTVEGTSNPNLYWYRQAAGRGLQLLFYSVGIGQISSEVPQNLSASRPQDRQFILSSKKLLLSDSGFYLCAWRVGTGVPTGELFFGEGSRLTVL.

The CDR3 nucleotides are TGTGCCAGCAGCCTCCGGACAGGGAGGAACACTGAAGCTTTCTTT. Translation: CASSLRTGRNTEAFF. The chain combines TRBV4-2 with TRBJ1-1; 8 nucleotides agree with TRBD1. Germline V gene data show CDR1 as LGHNA and CDR2 as YNFKEQ. J lost 1 base, V lost 4 bases, and 5 bases had no gene match. CDR3 length: 15 amino acids.

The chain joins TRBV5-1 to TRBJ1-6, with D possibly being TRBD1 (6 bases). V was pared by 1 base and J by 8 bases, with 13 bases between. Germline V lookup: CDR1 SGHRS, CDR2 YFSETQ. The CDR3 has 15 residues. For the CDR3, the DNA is TGCGCCAGCAGCTTGCGCTCAGGGGTAGATTCACCCCTCCACTTT. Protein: CASSLRSGVDSPLHF. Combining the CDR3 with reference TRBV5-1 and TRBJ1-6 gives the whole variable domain KAGVTQTPRYLIKTRGQQVTLSCSPISGHRSVSWYQQTPGQGLQFLFEYFSETQRNKGNFPGRFSGRQFSNSRSEMNVSTLELGDSALYLCASSLRSGVDSPLHFGNGTRLTVT.

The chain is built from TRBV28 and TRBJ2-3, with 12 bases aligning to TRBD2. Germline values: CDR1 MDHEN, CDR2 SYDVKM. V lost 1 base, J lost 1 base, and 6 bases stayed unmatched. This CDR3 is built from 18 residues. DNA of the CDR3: TGTGCCAGCAGTTTATCGGCTAGCGGGGGGGAAGGCACAGATACGCAGTATTTT. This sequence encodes CASSLSASGGEGTDTQYF.

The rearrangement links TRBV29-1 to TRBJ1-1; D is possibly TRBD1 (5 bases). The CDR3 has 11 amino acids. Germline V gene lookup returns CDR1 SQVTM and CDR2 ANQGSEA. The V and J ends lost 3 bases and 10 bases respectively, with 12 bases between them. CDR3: CSVESGQTAFF. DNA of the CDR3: TGCAGCGTTGAGTCAGGGCAGACAGCTTTCTTT.